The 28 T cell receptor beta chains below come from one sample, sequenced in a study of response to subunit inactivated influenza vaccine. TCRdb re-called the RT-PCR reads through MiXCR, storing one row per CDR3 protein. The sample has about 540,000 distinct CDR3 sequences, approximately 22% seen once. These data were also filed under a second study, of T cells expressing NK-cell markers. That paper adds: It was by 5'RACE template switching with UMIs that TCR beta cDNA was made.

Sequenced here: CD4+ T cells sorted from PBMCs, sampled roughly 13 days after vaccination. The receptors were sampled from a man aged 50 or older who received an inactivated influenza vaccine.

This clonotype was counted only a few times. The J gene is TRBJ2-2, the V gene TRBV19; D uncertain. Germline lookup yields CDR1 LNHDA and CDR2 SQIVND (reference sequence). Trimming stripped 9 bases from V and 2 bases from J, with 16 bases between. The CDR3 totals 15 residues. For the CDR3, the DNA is TGTGCCAGCTCCTCGCGGTACAGCAACACCGGGGAGCTGTTTTTT. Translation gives CASSSRYSNTGELFF.

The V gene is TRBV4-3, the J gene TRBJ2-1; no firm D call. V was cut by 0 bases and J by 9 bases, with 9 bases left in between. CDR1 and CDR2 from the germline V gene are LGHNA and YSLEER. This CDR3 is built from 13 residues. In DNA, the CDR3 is TGCGCCAGCAGCCAAGACCTCTTTGGTGAGCAGTTCTTC. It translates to CASSQDLFGEQFF.

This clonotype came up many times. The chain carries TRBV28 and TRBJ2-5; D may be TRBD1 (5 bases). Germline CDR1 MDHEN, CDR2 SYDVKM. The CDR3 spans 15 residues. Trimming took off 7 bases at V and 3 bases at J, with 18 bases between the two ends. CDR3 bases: TGTGCCAGCAATATACGACGGACACCAAAAGAGACCCAGTACTTC. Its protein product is CASNIRRTPKETQYF.

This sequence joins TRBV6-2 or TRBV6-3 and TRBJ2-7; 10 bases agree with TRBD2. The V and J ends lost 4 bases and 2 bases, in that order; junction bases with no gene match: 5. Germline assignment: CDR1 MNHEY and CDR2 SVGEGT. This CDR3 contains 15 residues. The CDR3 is CASSFSSGGTYEQYF. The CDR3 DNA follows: TGTGCCAGCAGTTTTTCTAGCGGGGGTACCTACGAGCAGTACTTC.

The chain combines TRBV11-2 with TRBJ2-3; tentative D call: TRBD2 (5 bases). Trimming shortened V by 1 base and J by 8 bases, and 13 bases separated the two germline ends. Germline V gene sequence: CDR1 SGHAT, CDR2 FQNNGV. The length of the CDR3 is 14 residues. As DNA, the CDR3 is TGTGCCAGCAGCTTAGTAGGGTCAGGAGGTACGCAGTATTTT. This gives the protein CASSLVGSGGTQYF.

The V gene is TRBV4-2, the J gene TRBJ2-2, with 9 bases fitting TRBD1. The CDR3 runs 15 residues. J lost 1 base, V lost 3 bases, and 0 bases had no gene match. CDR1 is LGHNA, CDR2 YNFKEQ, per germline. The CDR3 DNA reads TGTGCCAGCAGCCAGGGACAGGGGAACACCGGGGAGCTGTTTTTT. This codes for CASSQGQGNTGELFF.

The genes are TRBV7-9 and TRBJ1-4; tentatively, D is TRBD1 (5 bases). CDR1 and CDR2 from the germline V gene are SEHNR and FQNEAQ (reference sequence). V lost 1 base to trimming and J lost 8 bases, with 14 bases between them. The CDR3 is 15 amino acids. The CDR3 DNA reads TGTGCCAGCAGCTTAGAGGGGACCGGAGGGGAAAAACTGTTTTTT. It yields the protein CASSLEGTGGEKLFF. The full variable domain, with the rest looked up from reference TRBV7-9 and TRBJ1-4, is DTGVSQNPRHKITKRGQNVTFRCDPISEHNRLYWYRQTLGQGPEFLTYFQNEAQLEKSRLLSDRFSAERPKGSFSTLEIQRTEQGDSAMYLCASSLEGTGGEKLFFGSGTQLSVL.

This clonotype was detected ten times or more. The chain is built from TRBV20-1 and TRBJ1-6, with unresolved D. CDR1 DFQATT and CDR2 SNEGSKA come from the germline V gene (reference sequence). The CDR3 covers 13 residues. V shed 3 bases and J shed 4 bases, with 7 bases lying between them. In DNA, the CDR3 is TGCAGTGCTAGTGCAGAGTATAATTCACCCCTCCACTTT. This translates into CSASAEYNSPLHF.

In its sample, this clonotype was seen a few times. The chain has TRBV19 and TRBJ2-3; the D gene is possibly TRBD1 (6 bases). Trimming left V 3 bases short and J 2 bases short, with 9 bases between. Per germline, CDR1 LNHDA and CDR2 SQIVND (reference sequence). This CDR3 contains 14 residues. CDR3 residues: CASSMDSLTDTQYF. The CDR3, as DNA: TGTGCCAGTAGTATGGACAGCCTCACAGATACGCAGTATTTT.

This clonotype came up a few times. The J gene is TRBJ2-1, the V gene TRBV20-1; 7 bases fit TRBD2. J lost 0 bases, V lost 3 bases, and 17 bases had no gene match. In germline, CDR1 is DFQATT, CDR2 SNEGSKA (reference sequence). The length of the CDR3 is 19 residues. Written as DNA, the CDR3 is TGCAGTGCTAGGGGGACGGGACTACTCACATTTAGCTCCTACAATGAGCAGTTCTTC. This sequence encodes CSARGTGLLTFSSYNEQFF.

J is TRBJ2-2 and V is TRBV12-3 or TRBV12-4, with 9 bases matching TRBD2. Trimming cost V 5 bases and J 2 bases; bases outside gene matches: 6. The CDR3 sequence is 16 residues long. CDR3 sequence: CASSPGLAKNTGELFF. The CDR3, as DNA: TGTGCCAGCAGTCCGGGACTAGCCAAAAACACCGGGGAGCTGTTTTTT.

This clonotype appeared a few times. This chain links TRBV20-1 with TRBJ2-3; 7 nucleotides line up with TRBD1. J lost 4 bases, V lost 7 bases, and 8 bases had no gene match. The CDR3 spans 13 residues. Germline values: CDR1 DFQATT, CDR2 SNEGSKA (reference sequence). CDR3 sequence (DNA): TGCAGTGTCACGACAGGGCTCGCAGATACGCAGTATTTT. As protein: CSVTTGLADTQYF.

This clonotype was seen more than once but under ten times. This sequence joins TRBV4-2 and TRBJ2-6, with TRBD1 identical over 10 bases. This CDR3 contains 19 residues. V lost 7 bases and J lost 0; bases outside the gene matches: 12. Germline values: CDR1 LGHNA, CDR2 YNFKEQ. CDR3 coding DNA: TGTGCCAGCAAGGGACAACCGGGACAGGGGAACTCTGGGGCCAACGTCCTGACTTTC. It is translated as CASKGQPGQGNSGANVLTF.

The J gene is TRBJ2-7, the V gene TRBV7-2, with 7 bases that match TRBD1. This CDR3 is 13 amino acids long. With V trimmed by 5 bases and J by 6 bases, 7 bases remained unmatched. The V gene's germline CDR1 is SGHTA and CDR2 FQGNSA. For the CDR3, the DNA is TGTGCCAGCAGCCCCAACCGGGACAGCGAGCAGTACTTC. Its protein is CASSPNRDSEQYF. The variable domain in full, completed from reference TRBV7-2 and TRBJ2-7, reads GAGVSQSPSNKVTEKGKDVELRCDPISGHTALYWYRQSLGQGLEFLIYFQGNSAPDKSGLPSDRFSAERTGGSVSTLTIQRTQQEDSAVYLCASSPNRDSEQYFGPGTRLTVT.

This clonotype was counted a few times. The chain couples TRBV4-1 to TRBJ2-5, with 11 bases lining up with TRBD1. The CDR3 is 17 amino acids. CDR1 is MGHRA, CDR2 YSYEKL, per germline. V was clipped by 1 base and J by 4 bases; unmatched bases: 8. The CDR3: CASSQVARTGGGETQYF. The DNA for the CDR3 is TGCGCCAGCAGCCAAGTGGCCAGGACAGGGGGCGGAGAGACCCAGTACTTC.

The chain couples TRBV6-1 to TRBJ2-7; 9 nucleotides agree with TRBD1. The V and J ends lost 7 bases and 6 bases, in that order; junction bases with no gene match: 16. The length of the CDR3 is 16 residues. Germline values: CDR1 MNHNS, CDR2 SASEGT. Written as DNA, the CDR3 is TGTGCCAGCACCCAAAGGACCGGGACAGGGTACGGCGAGCAGTACTTC. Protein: CASTQRTGTGYGEQYF.

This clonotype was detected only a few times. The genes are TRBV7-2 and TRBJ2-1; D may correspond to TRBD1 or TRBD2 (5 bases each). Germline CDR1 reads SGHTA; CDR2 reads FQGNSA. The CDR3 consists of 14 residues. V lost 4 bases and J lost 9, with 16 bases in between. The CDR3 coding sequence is TGTGCCAGCAGCTCATACACCCCAGGGACTGAGCAGTTCTTC. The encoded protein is CASSSYTPGTEQFF.

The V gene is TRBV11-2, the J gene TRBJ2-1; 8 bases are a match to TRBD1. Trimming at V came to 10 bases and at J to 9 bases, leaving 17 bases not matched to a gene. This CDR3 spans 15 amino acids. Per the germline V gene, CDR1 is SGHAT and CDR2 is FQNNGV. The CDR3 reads CAIAGSNSGGAEQFF. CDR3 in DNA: TGTGCCATCGCCGGTTCGAACTCAGGGGGCGCTGAGCAGTTCTTC.

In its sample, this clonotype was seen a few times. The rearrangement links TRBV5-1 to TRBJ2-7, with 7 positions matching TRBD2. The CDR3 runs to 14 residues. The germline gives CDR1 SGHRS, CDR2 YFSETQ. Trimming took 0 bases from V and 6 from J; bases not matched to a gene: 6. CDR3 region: CASSLAGGPGEQYF. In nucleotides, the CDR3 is TGCGCCAGCAGCTTGGCGGGGGGACCCGGCGAGCAGTACTTC.

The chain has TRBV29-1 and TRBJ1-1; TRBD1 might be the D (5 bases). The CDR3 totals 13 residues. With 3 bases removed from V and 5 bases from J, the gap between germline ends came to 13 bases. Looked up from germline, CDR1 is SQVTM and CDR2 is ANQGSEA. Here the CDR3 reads CSVERQLGTEAFF. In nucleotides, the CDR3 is TGCAGCGTTGAGAGACAGCTGGGGACTGAAGCTTTCTTT.

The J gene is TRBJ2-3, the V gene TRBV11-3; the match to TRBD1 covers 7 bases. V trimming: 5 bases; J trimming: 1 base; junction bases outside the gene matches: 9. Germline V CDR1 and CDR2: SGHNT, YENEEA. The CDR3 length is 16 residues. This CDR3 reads CASSPRVGGGTDTQYF. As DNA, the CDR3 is TGTGCCAGCAGCCCCAGGGTAGGGGGCGGCACAGATACGCAGTATTTT.

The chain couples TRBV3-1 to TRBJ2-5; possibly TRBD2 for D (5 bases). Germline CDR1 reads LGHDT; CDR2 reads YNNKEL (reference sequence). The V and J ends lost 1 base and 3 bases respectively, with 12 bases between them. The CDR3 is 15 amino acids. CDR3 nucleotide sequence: TGTGCCAGCAGCCAAGGCCTAGCAGAAGAAGAGACCCAGTACTTC. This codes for CASSQGLAEEETQYF.

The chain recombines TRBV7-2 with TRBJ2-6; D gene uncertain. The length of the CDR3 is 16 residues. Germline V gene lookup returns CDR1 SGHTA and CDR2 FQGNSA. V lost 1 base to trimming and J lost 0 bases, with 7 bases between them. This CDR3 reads CASSLGPLSGANVLTF. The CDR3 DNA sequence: TGTGCCAGCAGCTTAGGTCCCCTCTCTGGGGCCAACGTCCTGACTTTC. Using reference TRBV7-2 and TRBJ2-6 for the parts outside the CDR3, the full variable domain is GAGVSQSPSNKVTEKGKDVELRCDPISGHTALYWYRQSLGQGLEFLIYFQGNSAPDKSGLPSDRFSAERTGGSVSTLTIQRTQQEDSAVYLCASSLGPLSGANVLTFGAGSRLTVL.

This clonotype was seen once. CDR3 DNA: TGTGCCAGTAGTCGCTCGGGCGGGAGCCCCCGGGATGAGCAGTTCTTC. It translates to CASSRSGGSPRDEQFF. The chain links TRBV19 to TRBJ2-1; 7 positions match TRBD2. The germline CDR1 and CDR2 sequences are LNHDA and SQIVND (reference sequence). This CDR3 is 16 amino acids long. Trimming cost V 5 bases and J 8 bases; bases outside gene matches: 15.

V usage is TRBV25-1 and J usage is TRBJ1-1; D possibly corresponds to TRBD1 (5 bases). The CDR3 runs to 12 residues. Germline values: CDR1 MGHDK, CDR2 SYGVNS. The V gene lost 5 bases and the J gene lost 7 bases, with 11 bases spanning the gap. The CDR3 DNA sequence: TGTGCCAGCAGTTACACGGGGGATGAAGCTTTCTTT. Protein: CASSYTGDEAFF. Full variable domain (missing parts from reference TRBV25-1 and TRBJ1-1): EADIYQTPRYLVIGTGKKITLECSQTMGHDKMYWYQQDPGMELHLIHYSYGVNSTEKGDLSSESTVSRIRTEHFPLTLESARPSHTSQYLCASSYTGDEAFFGQGTRLTVV.

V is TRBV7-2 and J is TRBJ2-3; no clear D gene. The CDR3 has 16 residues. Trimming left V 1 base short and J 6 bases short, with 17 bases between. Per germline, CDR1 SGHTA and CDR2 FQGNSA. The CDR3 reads CASSLGQLLKGDTQYF. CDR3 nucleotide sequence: TGTGCCAGCAGCTTAGGTCAGCTTTTAAAGGGTGATACGCAGTATTTT. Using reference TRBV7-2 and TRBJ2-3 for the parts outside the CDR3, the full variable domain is GAGVSQSPSNKVTEKGKDVELRCDPISGHTALYWYRQSLGQGLEFLIYFQGNSAPDKSGLPSDRFSAERTGGSVSTLTIQRTQQEDSAVYLCASSLGQLLKGDTQYFGPGTRLTVL.

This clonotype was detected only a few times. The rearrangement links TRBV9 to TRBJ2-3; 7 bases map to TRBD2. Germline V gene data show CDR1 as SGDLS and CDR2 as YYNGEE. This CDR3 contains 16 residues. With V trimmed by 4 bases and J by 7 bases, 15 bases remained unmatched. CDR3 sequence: CASSPLGGSNSNTQYF. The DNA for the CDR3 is TGTGCCAGCAGCCCCCTCGGCGGGAGCAACTCGAATACGCAGTATTTT.

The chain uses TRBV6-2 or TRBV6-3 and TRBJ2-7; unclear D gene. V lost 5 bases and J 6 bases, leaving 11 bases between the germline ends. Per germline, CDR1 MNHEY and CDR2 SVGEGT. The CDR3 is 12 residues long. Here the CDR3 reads CASSPNVGEQYF. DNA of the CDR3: TGTGCCAGCAGTCCTAACGTAGGCGAGCAGTACTTC.